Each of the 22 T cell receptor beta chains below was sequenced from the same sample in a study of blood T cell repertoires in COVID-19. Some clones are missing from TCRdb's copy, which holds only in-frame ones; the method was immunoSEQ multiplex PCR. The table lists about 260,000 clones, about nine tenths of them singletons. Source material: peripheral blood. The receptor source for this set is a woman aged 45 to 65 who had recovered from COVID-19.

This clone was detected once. CDR3 protein: CASTEDGGTDTQYF. CDR3 coding DNA: TGTGCCAGCACCGAGGACGGGGGCACAGATACGCAGTATTTT. The V and J genes are TRBV6-5 and TRBJ2-3; the D gene is possibly TRBD2 (5 bases). The V gene lost 7 bases and the J gene lost 1 base, with 12 bases spanning the gap. CDR1 is MNHEY, CDR2 SVGAGI, per germline. The CDR3 loop spans 14 amino acids.

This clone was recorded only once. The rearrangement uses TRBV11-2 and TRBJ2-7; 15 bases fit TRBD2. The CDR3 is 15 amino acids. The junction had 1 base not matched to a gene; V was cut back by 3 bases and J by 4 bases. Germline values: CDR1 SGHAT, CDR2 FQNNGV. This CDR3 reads CASSFGLAGGYEQYF. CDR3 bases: TGTGCCAGCAGCTTCGGACTAGCGGGGGGGTACGAGCAGTACTTC.

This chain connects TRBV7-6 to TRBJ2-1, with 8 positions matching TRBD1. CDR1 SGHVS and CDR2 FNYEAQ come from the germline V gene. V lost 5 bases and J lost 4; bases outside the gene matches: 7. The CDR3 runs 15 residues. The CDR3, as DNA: TGTGCCAGCAGCCTGGGGACAGGACTTTACAATGAGCAGTTCTTC. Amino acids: CASSLGTGLYNEQFF.

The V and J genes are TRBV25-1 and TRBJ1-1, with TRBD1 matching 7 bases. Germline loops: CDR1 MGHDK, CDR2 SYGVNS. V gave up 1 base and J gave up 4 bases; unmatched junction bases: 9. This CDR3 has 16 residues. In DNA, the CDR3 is TGTGCCAGCAGTGAATCACAGGGGATTTTGATCACTGAAGCTTTCTTT. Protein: CASSESQGILITEAFF. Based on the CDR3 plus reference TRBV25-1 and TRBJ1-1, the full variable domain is EADIYQTPRYLVIGTGKKITLECSQTMGHDKMYWYQQDPGMELHLIHYSYGVNSTEKGDLSSESTVSRIRTEHFPLTLESARPSHTSQYLCASSESQGILITEAFFGQGTRLTVV.

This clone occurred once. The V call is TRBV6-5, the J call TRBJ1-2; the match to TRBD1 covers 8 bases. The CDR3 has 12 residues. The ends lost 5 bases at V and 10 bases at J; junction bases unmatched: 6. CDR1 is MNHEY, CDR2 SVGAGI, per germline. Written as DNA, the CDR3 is TGTGCCAGCAGTCAGGGACAGGACGTCTACACCTTC. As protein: CASSQGQDVYTF.

The CDR3 is CASSPPGGYGYTF. In DNA, the CDR3 is TGTGCCAGCAGCCCGCCAGGGGGCTATGGCTACACCTTC. The chain recombines TRBV6-2 or TRBV6-3 with TRBJ1-2, with 7 bases that match TRBD1. Germline CDR1 MNHEY, CDR2 SVGEGT. J was trimmed by 4 bases and V by 6 bases; bases with no gene match: 5. The CDR3 is made up of 13 amino acids.

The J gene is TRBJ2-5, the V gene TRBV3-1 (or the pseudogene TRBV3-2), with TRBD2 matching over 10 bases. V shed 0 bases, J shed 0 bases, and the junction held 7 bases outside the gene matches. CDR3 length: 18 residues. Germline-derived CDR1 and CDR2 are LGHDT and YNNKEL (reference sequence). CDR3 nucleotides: TGTGCCAGCAGCCAAGAAGGAGGACTAGCGGCGTACCAAGAGACCCAGTACTTC. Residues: CASSQEGGLAAYQETQYF.

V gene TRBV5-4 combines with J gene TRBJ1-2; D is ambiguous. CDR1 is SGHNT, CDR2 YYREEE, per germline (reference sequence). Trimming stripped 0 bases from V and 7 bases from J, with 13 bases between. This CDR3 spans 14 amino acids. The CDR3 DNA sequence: TGTGCCAGCAGCTTGGGGCAGCAGGTCTCTGGCTACACCTTC. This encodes CASSLGQQVSGYTF.

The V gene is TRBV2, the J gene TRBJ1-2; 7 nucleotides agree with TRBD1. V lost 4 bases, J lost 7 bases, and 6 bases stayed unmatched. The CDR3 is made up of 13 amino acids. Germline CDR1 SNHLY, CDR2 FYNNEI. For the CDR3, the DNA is TGTGCCAGCAGTGGTACAGGGGATAGTGGCTACACCTTC. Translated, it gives CASSGTGDSGYTF.

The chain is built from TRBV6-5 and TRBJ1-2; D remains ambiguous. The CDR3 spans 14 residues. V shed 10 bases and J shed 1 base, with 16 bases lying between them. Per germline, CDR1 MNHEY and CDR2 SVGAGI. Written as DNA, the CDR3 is TGTGCCATTCCGTCCCCCGGGAGTAACTATGGCTACACCTTC. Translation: CAIPSPGSNYGYTF.

The CDR3 spells CASSWGITGSAGNTIYF. The DNA of the CDR3 is TGTGCCAGCAGCTGGGGGATAACAGGGTCGGCTGGAAACACCATATATTTT. The chain couples TRBV5-4 to TRBJ1-3; TRBD1 is a possible D gene (6 bases). Per germline, CDR1 SGHNT and CDR2 YYREEE (reference sequence). CDR3 length: 17 amino acids. Trimming shortened V by 3 bases and J by 2 bases, and 18 bases separated the two germline ends.

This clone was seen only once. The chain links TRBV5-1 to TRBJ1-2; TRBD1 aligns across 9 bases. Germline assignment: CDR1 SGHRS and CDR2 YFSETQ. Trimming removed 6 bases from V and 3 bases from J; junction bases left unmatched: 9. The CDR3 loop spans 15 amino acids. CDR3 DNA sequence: TGCGCCAGCAAAAAACAGGGGGCGTTGCACTATGGCTACACCTTC. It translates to CASKKQGALHYGYTF. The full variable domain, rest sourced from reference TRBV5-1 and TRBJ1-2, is KAGVTQTPRYLIKTRGQQVTLSCSPISGHRSVSWYQQTPGQGLQFLFEYFSETQRNKGNFPGRFSGRQFSNSRSEMNVSTLELGDSALYLCASKKQGALHYGYTFGSGTRLTVV.

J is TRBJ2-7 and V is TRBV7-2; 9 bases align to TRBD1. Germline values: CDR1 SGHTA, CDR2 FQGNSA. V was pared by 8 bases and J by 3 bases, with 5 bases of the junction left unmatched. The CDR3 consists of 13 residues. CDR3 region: CASGTGTIYEQYF. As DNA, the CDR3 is TGTGCCAGCGGGACAGGGACAATCTACGAGCAGTACTTC.

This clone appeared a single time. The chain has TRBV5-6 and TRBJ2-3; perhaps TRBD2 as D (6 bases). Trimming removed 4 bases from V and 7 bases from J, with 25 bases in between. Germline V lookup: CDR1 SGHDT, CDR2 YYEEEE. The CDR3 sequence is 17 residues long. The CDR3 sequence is CASSPNLGLGLTNTQYF. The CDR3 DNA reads TGTGCCAGCAGCCCGAACCTGGGACTGGGACTCACTAATACGCAGTATTTT.

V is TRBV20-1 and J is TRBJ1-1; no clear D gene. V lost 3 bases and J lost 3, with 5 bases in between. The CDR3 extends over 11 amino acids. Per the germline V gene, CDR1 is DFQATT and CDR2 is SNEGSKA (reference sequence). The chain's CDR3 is CSASFDTEAFF. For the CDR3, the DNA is TGCAGTGCTAGCTTCGACACTGAAGCTTTCTTT.

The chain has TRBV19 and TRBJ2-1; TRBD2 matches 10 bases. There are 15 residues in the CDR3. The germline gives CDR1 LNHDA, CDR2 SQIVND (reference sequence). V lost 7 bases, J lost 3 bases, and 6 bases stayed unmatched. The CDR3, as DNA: TGTGCCAGTACTCCGGGACTAGCGCGCTACAATGAGCAGTTCTTC. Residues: CASTPGLARYNEQFF.

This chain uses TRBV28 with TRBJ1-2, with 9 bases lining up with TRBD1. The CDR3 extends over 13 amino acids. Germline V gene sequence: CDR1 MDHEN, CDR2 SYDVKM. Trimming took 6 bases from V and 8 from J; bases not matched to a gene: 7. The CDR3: CASSRTGVGGYTF. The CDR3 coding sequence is TGTGCCAGCAGCCGGACAGGGGTGGGAGGCTACACCTTC.

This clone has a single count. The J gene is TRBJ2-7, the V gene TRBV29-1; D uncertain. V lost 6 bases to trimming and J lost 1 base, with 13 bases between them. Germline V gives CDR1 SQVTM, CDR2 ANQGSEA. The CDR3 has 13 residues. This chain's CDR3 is CSVQYSISYEQYF. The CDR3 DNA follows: TGCAGCGTCCAGTACAGTATTTCCTACGAGCAGTACTTC.

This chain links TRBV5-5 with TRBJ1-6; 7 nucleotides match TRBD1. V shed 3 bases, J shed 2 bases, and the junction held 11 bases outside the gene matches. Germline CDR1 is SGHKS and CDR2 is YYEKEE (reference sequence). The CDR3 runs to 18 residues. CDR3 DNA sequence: TGTGCCAGCAGCTCGCCTCAAAGAACAGGGGCCTATAATTCACCCCTCCACTTT. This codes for CASSSPQRTGAYNSPLHF.

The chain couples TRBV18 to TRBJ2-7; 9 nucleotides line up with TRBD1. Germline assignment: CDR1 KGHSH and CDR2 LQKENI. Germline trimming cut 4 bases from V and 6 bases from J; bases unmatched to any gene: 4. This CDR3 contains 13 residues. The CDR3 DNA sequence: TGTGCCAGCTCACGCGGGACAGGGTTCGAGCAGTACTTC. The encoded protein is CASSRGTGFEQYF. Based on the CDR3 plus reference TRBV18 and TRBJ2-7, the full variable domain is NAGVMQNPRHLVRRRGQEARLRCSPMKGHSHVYWYRQLPEEGLKFMVYLQKENIIDESGMPKERFSAEFPKEGPSILRIQQVVRGDSAAYFCASSRGTGFEQYFGPGTRLTVT.

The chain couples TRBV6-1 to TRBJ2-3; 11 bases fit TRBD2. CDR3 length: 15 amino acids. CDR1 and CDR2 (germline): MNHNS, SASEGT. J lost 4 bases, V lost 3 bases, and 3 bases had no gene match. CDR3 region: CASSDLAGGPDTQYF. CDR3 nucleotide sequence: TGTGCCAGCAGTGATTTAGCGGGGGGGCCAGATACGCAGTATTTT.

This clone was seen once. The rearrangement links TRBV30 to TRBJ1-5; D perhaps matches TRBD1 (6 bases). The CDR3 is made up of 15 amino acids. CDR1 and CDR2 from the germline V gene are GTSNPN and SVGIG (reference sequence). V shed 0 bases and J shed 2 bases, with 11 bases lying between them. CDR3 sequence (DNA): TGTGCCTGGAGTGTATCAGGGGCGGGCAATCAGCCCCAGCATTTT. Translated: CAWSVSGAGNQPQHF.